This T cell receptor (beta chain) was recovered during a study of cytomegalovirus exposure and HLA in healthy donors. Whole-study results and caveats: The authors considered a cluster of highly shared sequence variants likely to be a sequencing artifact. Earlier analysis looked at TCR beta V segments, and most were productive about 87% or about 30% of the time. The classifier, whose performance was assessed in both the original and validation cohorts, reportedly diagnosed cytomegalovirus status with high specificity and sensitivity. Versus the roughly 700-donor mean, an Asian-associated ancestry cluster reportedly showed fewer N-insertions in a later analysis.

The PCR contained 60 Vbeta and 13 Jbeta primers. The protocol was immunoSEQ multiplex PCR, while the TCRdb copy is restricted to in-frame clones and leaves out a portion. The sample lists about 130,000 clones; 77% were seen once. Deletions cut 4 bases from V and 2 bases from J, with 6 bases between. The CDR3 is made up of 12 amino acids. CDR1 is SQVTM, CDR2 ANQGSEA, per germline. Only a few counts were recorded for this clone. As yet, its antigen is unknown. Material: PBMCs. The chain joins TRBV29-1 to TRBJ2-1, with a weak D call TRBD1 (5 bases). The TCR was taken from a male donor in good health and CMV-seropositive. The CDR3 reads CSVGGPYNEQFF. CDR3 DNA sequence: TGCAGCGTTGGGGGCCCCTACAATGAGCAGTTCTTC.